This T cell receptor beta chain came from a study of shared clonotypes between healthy human individuals. Deep-level settings were used for running the assay. The protocol was immunoSEQ multiplex PCR, while the TCRdb copy is restricted to in-frame clones and leaves out a portion. Of about 2.3 million clones in the sample, roughly 92% are singletons; the top ten hold approximately 0.39%. The germline V and J ends were trimmed by 3 bases and 1 base, with 11 bases remaining between them. This CDR3 comprises 15 residues. Germline lookup yields CDR1 KGHSH and CDR2 LQKENI. Donors, without exception, were Caucasian adults residing in Nashville, Tennessee. Into CD45RA+ naive and CD45RA-negative memory subsets, the CD4+ cells were split.

Sequencing was done on a sample of naive CD4+ T cells from PBMCs. Subset given: CD45RA+ positively selected. This clonotype was obtained from a man aged 18 to 29 in good health. Some clones in this sample may be carry-over from other donors' samples. The gene calls are TRBV18 and TRBJ2-3; no clear D gene. DNA of the CDR3: TGTGCCAGCTCACCGAGCGTCGCTGGCACAGATACGCAGTATTTT. It yields the protein CASSPSVAGTDTQYF.